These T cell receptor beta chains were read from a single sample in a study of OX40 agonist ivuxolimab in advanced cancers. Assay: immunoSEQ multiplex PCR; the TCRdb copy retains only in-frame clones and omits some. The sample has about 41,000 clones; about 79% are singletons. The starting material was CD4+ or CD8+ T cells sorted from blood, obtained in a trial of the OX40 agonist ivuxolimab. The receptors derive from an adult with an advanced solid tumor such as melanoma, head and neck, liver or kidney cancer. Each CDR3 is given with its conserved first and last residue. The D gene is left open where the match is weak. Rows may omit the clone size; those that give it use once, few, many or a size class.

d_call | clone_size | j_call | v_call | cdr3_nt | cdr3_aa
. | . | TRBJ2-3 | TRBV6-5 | TGTGCCAGCAGTTACGGCAGCACAGATACGCAGTATTTT | CASSYGSTDTQYF
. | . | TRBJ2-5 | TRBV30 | TGTGCCTGGAGTGAAGGGGGATTAAACCAAGAGACCCAGTACTTC | CAWSEGGLNQETQYF
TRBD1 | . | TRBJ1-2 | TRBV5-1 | TGCGCCAGCAGCAGAGCCGGGACAGCCTTAGGCTATGGCTACACCTTC | CASSRAGTALGYGYTF
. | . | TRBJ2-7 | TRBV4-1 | TGCGCCAGCAGCCAAGATCGTAGCGAGCAGTACTTC | CASSQDRSEQYF
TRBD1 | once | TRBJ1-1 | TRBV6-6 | TGTGCCAGCGAGGGGGCAACAACTGAAGCTTTCTTT | CASEGATTEAFF
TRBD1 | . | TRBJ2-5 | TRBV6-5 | TGTGCCAGCAAAAGGGGGCGGGTACAAGAGACCCAGTACTTC | CASKRGRVQETQYF
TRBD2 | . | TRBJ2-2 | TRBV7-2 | TGTGCCAGCAGCCTCAACGGGGGGGCGCTGACCGGGGAGCTGTTTTTT | CASSLNGGALTGELFF
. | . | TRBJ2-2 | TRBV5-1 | TGCGCCAGCAGCGGTTTGGGGACCGAGAACACCGGGGAGCTGTTTTTT | CASSGLGTENTGELFF
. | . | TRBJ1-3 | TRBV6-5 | TGTGCCAGCAGAACCATCGGGGGTGGAAACACCATATATTTT | CASRTIGGGNTIYF
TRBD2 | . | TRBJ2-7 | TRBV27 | TGTGCCAGCAGTTTGGACGAGACTAGCCCCTCCTACGAGCAGTACTTC | CASSLDETSPSYEQYF